The 17 T cell receptor beta chains in this list originate from one sample, sequenced in a study of blood T cell repertoires in COVID-19. Libraries were prepared by immunoSEQ multiplex PCR; TCRdb keeps only in-frame clonotypes and omits some of them. The data show more than 200,000 clones, 85% to 90% seen once. Source material: peripheral blood. The receptors were sampled from a man in his forties or fifties with acute or convalescent COVID-19.

This rearrangement joins TRBV10-3 to TRBJ2-7, with a tentative D call TRBD2 (7 bases). Germline V CDR1 and CDR2: ENHRY, SYGVKD. This CDR3 spans 15 amino acids. The V gene lost 6 bases and the J gene lost 0 bases, with 15 bases spanning the gap. CDR3 bases: TGTGCCATCAGCTCGGGGGGCCCAAGCTCCTACGAGCAGTACTTC. This translates into CAISSGGPSSYEQYF.

The chain couples TRBV9 to TRBJ2-5, with D possibly matching TRBD1 (5 bases). The CDR3 sequence is 16 residues long. CDR1 SGDLS and CDR2 YYNGEE come from the germline V gene. The V end lost 0 bases, the J end lost 4 bases, and 16 bases lay between the germline ends. The CDR3 DNA is TGTGCCAGCAGCGTAGAAGGGGCGGTACTGGTAGAGACCCAGTACTTC. This sequence encodes CASSVEGAVLVETQYF.

This clone was counted only a few times. The chain is built from TRBV7-9 and TRBJ2-2; TRBD2 agrees at 7 bases. From germline, CDR1 is SEHNR and CDR2 FQNEAQ (reference sequence). The length of the CDR3 is 14 residues. Losses at the gene ends were 8 bases for V and 5 bases for J; bases not matched to a gene: 8. The CDR3 is CASGSGVRTGELFF. The CDR3 DNA sequence: TGTGCCAGCGGGAGCGGGGTACGGACCGGGGAGCTGTTTTTT.

V and J are TRBV30 and TRBJ2-1; 7 bases are a match to TRBD1. J gave up 3 bases and V 2 bases, and 4 bases lay outside the gene matches. Germline V gene sequence: CDR1 GTSNPN, CDR2 SVGIG (reference sequence). The CDR3 is 14 residues long. Written as DNA, the CDR3 is TGTGCCTGGAGTTCCGGGACAGTCTACAATGAGCAGTTCTTC. Translation: CAWSSGTVYNEQFF. The complete variable domain, with remaining parts taken from reference TRBV30 and TRBJ2-1, reads SQTIHQWPATLVQPVGSPLSLECTVEGTSNPNLYWYRQAAGRGLQLLFYSVGIGQISSEVPQNLSASRPQDRQFILSSKKLLLSDSGFYLCAWSSGTVYNEQFFGPGTRLTVL.

The chain carries TRBV14 and TRBJ2-7; 7 nucleotides agree with TRBD2. Per the germline V gene, CDR1 is SGHDN and CDR2 is FVKESK. The CDR3 has 12 amino acids. J gave up 6 bases and V 3 bases, and 2 bases lay outside the gene matches. CDR3 DNA sequence: TGTGCCAGCAGCCAGTGGGGGGGCGAGCAGTACTTC. This codes for CASSQWGGEQYF.

V usage is TRBV19 and J usage is TRBJ2-2; D remains unclear. The CDR3 runs 17 residues. Germline CDR1 reads LNHDA; CDR2 reads SQIVND (reference sequence). Trimming stripped 6 bases from V and 5 bases from J, with 22 bases between. CDR3 bases: TGTGCCAGTAGCCTACCCCCCGCGAAACTCAGGACCGGGGAGCTGTTTTTT. This translates into CASSLPPAKLRTGELFF.

The V and J genes are TRBV6-6 and TRBJ2-3; 10 bases are shared with TRBD2. Trimming cost V 5 bases and J 0 bases; bases outside gene matches: 11. The CDR3 extends over 18 amino acids. Germline V gives CDR1 MNHNY, CDR2 SVGAGI (reference sequence). The chain's CDR3 is CASSLPTSGAISTDTQYF. The CDR3 DNA sequence: TGTGCCAGCAGTCTCCCAACTAGCGGGGCAATCAGCACAGATACGCAGTATTTT.

J is TRBJ1-6 and V is TRBV6-5; TRBD1 agrees at 9 bases. V dropped 0 bases and J dropped 9; count of bases not matched to a gene: 6. The CDR3 consists of 16 residues. CDR1 is MNHEY and CDR2 is SVGAGI in the germline V gene. CDR3 loop: CASSYSSGTGRSPLHF. The CDR3 nucleotides are TGTGCCAGCAGTTACTCATCCGGGACAGGGCGTTCACCCCTCCACTTT.

The rearrangement links TRBV5-1 to TRBJ1-4, with TRBD1 identical over 11 bases. Germline V gives CDR1 SGHRS, CDR2 YFSETQ. The trim removed 0 bases at V and 7 bases at J, leaving 2 bases unmatched. There are 15 residues in the CDR3. The CDR3 nucleotides read TGCGCCAGCAGCTTGGTCGGGACAGGGGGTGAAAAACTGTTTTTT. Protein: CASSLVGTGGEKLFF. The variable domain in full, completed from reference TRBV5-1 and TRBJ1-4, reads KAGVTQTPRYLIKTRGQQVTLSCSPISGHRSVSWYQQTPGQGLQFLFEYFSETQRNKGNFPGRFSGRQFSNSRSEMNVSTLELGDSALYLCASSLVGTGGEKLFFGSGTQLSVL.

The V gene is TRBV19, the J gene TRBJ1-5; TRBD1 agrees at 9 bases. Germline assignment: CDR1 LNHDA and CDR2 SQIVND (reference sequence). The CDR3 loop spans 14 amino acids. Trimming removed 7 bases from V and 5 bases from J; junction bases left unmatched: 6. The CDR3 region is CASTRTGADQPQHF. In DNA, the CDR3 is TGTGCCAGTACCCGGACAGGGGCCGATCAGCCCCAGCATTTT.

The V gene is TRBV6-5, the J gene TRBJ2-2; 8 bases match TRBD2. This CDR3 is 14 amino acids long. After removal of 7 bases from V and 4 bases from J, the junction contained 5 bases not matched to a gene. Germline assignment: CDR1 MNHEY and CDR2 SVGAGI. The CDR3 spells CASTIAGRTGELFF. The CDR3 region has the DNA TGTGCCAGCACCATAGCGGGGCGCACCGGGGAGCTGTTTTTT.

V usage is TRBV7-9 and J usage is TRBJ2-2, with D maybe TRBD1 (5 bases). Between the trimmed V and J ends, which lost 5 bases and 6 bases, there was a span of 16 bases. Germline V lookup: CDR1 SEHNR, CDR2 FQNEAQ (reference sequence). The CDR3 is 15 amino acids. This CDR3 reads CASSAQEWKAGELFF. CDR3 DNA sequence: TGTGCCAGCAGCGCACAGGAGTGGAAGGCCGGGGAGCTGTTTTTT.

The chain is built from TRBV6-5 and TRBJ1-3; D perhaps matches TRBD1 (6 bases). Germline assignment: CDR1 MNHEY and CDR2 SVGAGI. Trimming removed 6 bases at V and 4 bases at J, with 13 bases between. This CDR3 is 14 amino acids long. The CDR3 DNA reads as TGTGCCAGCAGGCTTACAGGGTGGGGAAACACCATATATTTT. Translating gives CASRLTGWGNTIYF.

The chain has TRBV7-3 and TRBJ1-1, with D unclear. This CDR3 is built from 12 residues. CDR1 and CDR2 (germline): SGHTA, FQGTGA. V lost 3 bases and J 10 bases, leaving 12 bases between the germline ends. The CDR3 region is CASSFPGSRAFF. In DNA, the CDR3 is TGTGCCAGCAGCTTTCCCGGGAGCCGAGCTTTCTTT.

V usage is TRBV4-1 and J usage is TRBJ1-5; a weak D match, TRBD1 (6 bases). This CDR3 is 17 amino acids long. Germline V gene lookup returns CDR1 MGHRA and CDR2 YSYEKL. V lost 0 bases and J 0 bases, leaving 12 bases between the germline ends. The CDR3 bases are TGCGCCAGCAGCCAAGAGCCCGACAGGCTTAGCAATCAGCCCCAGCATTTT. Protein: CASSQEPDRLSNQPQHF.

V and J are TRBV24-1 and TRBJ1-2; TRBD1 matches 10 bases. Germline V gene lookup returns CDR1 KGHDR and CDR2 SFDVKD. The CDR3 spans 14 residues. V lost 8 bases, J lost 4 bases, and 6 bases stayed unmatched. Here the CDR3 reads CATTGDRGSYGYTF. The CDR3, as DNA: TGTGCCACCACCGGGGACAGGGGAAGCTATGGCTACACCTTC.

The gene calls are TRBV9 and TRBJ2-7; D possibly corresponds to TRBD1 (5 bases). This CDR3 spans 15 amino acids. V shed 0 bases and J shed 3 bases, with 13 bases lying between them. The germline gives CDR1 SGDLS, CDR2 YYNGEE. The DNA for the CDR3 is TGTGCCAGCAGCGTAGATTTAGGGGCCCGCTACGAGCAGTACTTC. Amino acids: CASSVDLGARYEQYF.